Sequencing of this TCR beta chain was carried out in a study of T cell responses to AZD1222 COVID-19 vaccine. Germline-derived CDR1 and CDR2 are GTSNPN and SVGIG (reference sequence). V was clipped by 5 bases and J by 2 bases; unmatched bases: 1. CDR3 length: 12 residues. TCRdb's table, derived via immunoSEQ multiplex PCR, lists solely in-frame clones and lacks some. This table has fewer than 200,000 clones, more than 80% appearing once. With respect to this clone: In the same sample, other DNA sequences code for this CDR3.

This clonotype was sampled from an adult in good health. The sample was peripheral blood, taken on day 0 of AZD1222 vaccination. V and J are TRBV30 and TRBJ1-1; 8 bases align to TRBD1. The CDR3 protein is CAWDRGNTEAFF. As DNA, the CDR3 is TGTGCCTGGGACAGGGGAAACACTGAAGCTTTCTTT.